This TCR beta chain comes out of a study of PD-1 blockade in classical Hodgkin lymphoma. The time point: cycle 4 day 1 (C4D1), after five to seven weeks of nivolumab. No patient escaped relapse after autologous stem cell transplantation, and brentuximab vedotin exposure varied. Findings and caveats of the study: By C4D1, diversity of CD4+ TCRs had risen significantly, whereas that of CD8+ TCRs had not. Newly diagnosed patients and complete responders had comparable diversity at baseline. Newly diagnosed patients were said to have less baseline TCR diversity than healthy donors did.

As for this clone: Its antigen is not identified.

The repertoire was sequenced with immunoSEQ multiplex PCR; TCRdb's copy has only in-frame clones and lacks some. The table records under 60,000 clones, approximately 86% of them present only once. The CDR3 is made up of 20 amino acids. V lost 5 bases to trimming and J lost 0 bases, with 23 bases between them. Per the germline V gene, CDR1 is KGHSH and CDR2 is LQKENI. The sequence was collected from a human donor with classical Hodgkin lymphoma. This chain connects TRBV18 to TRBJ2-6; TRBD2 is a possible D gene (9 bases). The material sequenced was peripheral blood mononuclear cells (PBMCs), taken before the fourth cycle of nivolumab. In DNA form, the CDR3 reads TGTGCCAGCTCAATTAGCGCTAGCGGGACAGGTCCCTCTGGGGCCAACGTCCTGACTTTC. As protein: CASSISASGTGPSGANVLTF.